One and the same sample provided the 22 T cell receptor beta chains below, sequenced in a study of cytomegalovirus exposure and HLA in healthy donors. Here immunoSEQ multiplex PCR was the method, and the copy in TCRdb shows in-frame clones only, minus some. The repertoire holds around 190,000 clones, with around 84% as singletons. The sequenced sample was PBMCs. The receptors were sampled from a man younger than 30 in good health and CMV-seropositive.

The rearrangement links TRBV7-8 to TRBJ2-7, with TRBD1 as a possible D gene (6 bases). Germline V lookup: CDR1 SGHVS, CDR2 FQNEAQ. CDR3 length: 15 amino acids. V lost 2 bases and J 3 bases, leaving 14 bases between the germline ends. DNA of the CDR3: TGTGCCAGCAGCTTAATGCGAGGGGGTGGCTACGAGCAGTACTTC. It specifies CASSLMRGGGYEQYF.

This sequence joins TRBV30 and TRBJ1-4; D is undetermined. V shed 1 base and J shed 8 bases, with 8 bases lying between them. Germline loops: CDR1 GTSNPN, CDR2 SVGIG (reference sequence). The CDR3 is 12 residues long. The CDR3 nucleotides read TGTGCCTGGAGTGGGCTCACCGAAAAACTGTTTTTT. Its protein is CAWSGLTEKLFF.

The chain carries TRBV28 and TRBJ1-1; 10 nucleotides match TRBD1. V dropped 4 bases and J dropped 9; count of bases not matched to a gene: 14. The CDR3 has 16 residues. Germline values: CDR1 MDHEN, CDR2 SYDVKM. In nucleotides, the CDR3 is TGTGCCAGCAGTTATTCAGGGGGGACAGGGGTAGAAAAAGCTTTCTTT. Protein: CASSYSGGTGVEKAFF.

J is TRBJ2-6 and V is TRBV5-1; 7 bases fit TRBD2. Germline V gene data show CDR1 as SGHRS and CDR2 as YFSETQ. This CDR3 is built from 18 residues. J lost 4 bases, V lost 0 bases, and 10 bases had no gene match. The CDR3 sequence is CASSLGTSEVGGANVLTF. The CDR3 region has the DNA TGCGCCAGCAGCTTGGGAACTAGCGAAGTGGGGGGGGCCAACGTCCTGACTTTC.

This clone turned up a few times. This chain links TRBV6-1 with TRBJ2-7; 10 bases align to TRBD1. The CDR3 consists of 14 residues. V gave up 5 bases and J gave up 4 bases; unmatched junction bases: 5. The germline V gene has CDR1 MNHNS and CDR2 SASEGT. CDR3 DNA: TGTGCCAGCAGTAGTAAGGACAGGGGGTACGAGCAGTACTTC. This translates into CASSSKDRGYEQYF.

This clone appeared once. This chain links TRBV4-2 with TRBJ2-5; 9 bases fit TRBD2. This CDR3 is built from 17 residues. Germline loops: CDR1 LGHNA, CDR2 YNFKEQ. With 4 bases clipped from V and 1 base from J, the junction kept 10 bases outside the gene matches. CDR3 coding DNA: TGTGCCAGCAGCCCATCACCGGGCGGGGGGGCCCAAGAGACCCAGTACTTC. The encoded protein is CASSPSPGGGAQETQYF.

The chain combines TRBV29-1 with TRBJ2-7, with 9 positions matching TRBD1. CDR3 length equals 14 residues. CDR1 is SQVTM, CDR2 ANQGSEA, per germline. Losses at the gene ends were 6 bases for V and 5 bases for J; bases not matched to a gene: 11. The CDR3 protein is CSVRGDGQGNEQYF. CDR3 nucleotides: TGCAGCGTGAGGGGGGACGGACAGGGGAACGAGCAGTACTTC.

Note on this clone: One end of the junction is discordant with germline, which a read error may explain. The chain uses TRBV11-2 and TRBJ2-5; TRBD2 matches at 8 bases. CDR1 is SGHAT, CDR2 FQNNGV, per germline. The CDR3 totals 15 residues. CDR3 sequence reads: CANSSSREGQETQYF. CDR3 nucleotide sequence: TGTGCCAACAGCTCATCCCGGGAGGGCCAAGAGACCCAGTACTTC. Filled out from reference TRBV11-2 and TRBJ2-5, the complete variable domain reads EAGVAQSPRYKIIEKRQSVAFWCNPISGHATLYWYQQILGQGPKLLIQFQNNGVVDDSQLPKDRFSAERLKGVDSTLKIQPAKLEDSAVYLCANSSSREGQETQYFGPGTRLLVL.

CDR3 DNA sequence: TGTGCCACCAGCACAGGCAGGGGTGGTAGGAATGAGCAGTTCTTC. The encoded protein is CATSTGRGGRNEQFF. The chain employs TRBV15 and TRBJ2-1; perhaps TRBD1 as D (6 bases). V was trimmed by 4 bases and J by 7 bases, leaving 17 bases between them. The CDR3 spans 15 residues. CDR1 LNHNV and CDR2 YYDKDF come from the germline V gene (reference sequence).

The chain joins TRBV11-3 to TRBJ2-3; 7 nucleotides line up with TRBD2. Germline CDR1 SGHNT, CDR2 YENEEA. Germline trimming cut 4 bases from V and 2 bases from J; bases unmatched to any gene: 3. The CDR3 has 14 amino acids. The CDR3 DNA sequence: TGTGCCAGCAGCTCCGGGGGGACCACAGATACGCAGTATTTT. Translation gives CASSSGGTTDTQYF. The variable domain in full, completed from reference TRBV11-3 and TRBJ2-3, reads EAGVVQSPRYKIIEKKQPVAFWCNPISGHNTLYWYLQNLGQGPELLIRYENEEAVDDSQLPKDRFSAERLKGVDSTLKIQPAELGDSAVYLCASSSGGTTDTQYFGPGTRLTVL.

The CDR3 spells CASSPGDWSSGNTIYF. The CDR3, as DNA: TGTGCCAGCAGTCCGGGGGACTGGAGCTCTGGAAACACCATATATTTT. The rearrangement joins TRBV28 to TRBJ1-3, with D maybe TRBD1 (5 bases). Looked up from germline, CDR1 is MDHEN and CDR2 is SYDVKM. Between the trimmed V and J ends, which lost 5 bases and 0 bases, there was a span of 14 bases. The CDR3 is 16 amino acids.

This chain connects TRBV28 to TRBJ1-3; D is uncertain. The CDR3 spans 14 residues. The V end lost 6 bases, the J end lost 3 bases, and 12 bases lay between the germline ends. Germline lookup yields CDR1 MDHEN and CDR2 SYDVKM. CDR3 sequence: CASSPSLLGNTIYF. The DNA for the CDR3 is TGTGCCAGCAGCCCCTCCCTCCTTGGAAACACCATATATTTT. The entire variable domain, with the rest obtained from reference TRBV28 and TRBJ1-3, is as follows: DVKVTQSSRYLVKRTGEKVFLECVQDMDHENMFWYRQDPGLGLRLIYFSYDVKMKEKGDIPEGYSVSREKKERFSLILESASTNQTSMYLCASSPSLLGNTIYFGEGSWLTVV.

The V and J genes are TRBV7-9 and TRBJ2-3, with 8 bases lining up with TRBD1. CDR3 size: 17 residues. V dropped 6 bases and J dropped 3; count of bases not matched to a gene: 14. Germline V gene data show CDR1 as SEHNR and CDR2 as FQNEAQ (reference sequence). CDR3 protein: CASSLSGTGEGTDTQYF. The CDR3 DNA sequence: TGTGCCAGCAGTTTGTCCGGGACAGGCGAAGGGACAGATACGCAGTATTTT. Variable domain in full (rest from reference TRBV7-9 and TRBJ2-3): DTGVSQNPRHKITKRGQNVTFRCDPISEHNRLYWYRQTLGQGPEFLTYFQNEAQLEKSRLLSDRFSAERPKGSFSTLEIQRTEQGDSAMYLCASSLSGTGEGTDTQYFGPGTRLTVL.

The J gene is TRBJ2-3, the V gene TRBV5-4; 11 bases line up with TRBD2. From germline, CDR1 is SGHNT and CDR2 YYREEE (reference sequence). Germline trimming cut 4 bases from V and 2 bases from J; bases unmatched to any gene: 9. The CDR3 loop spans 17 amino acids. In DNA, the CDR3 is TGTGCCAGCAGCCTTTATAGCGGGGGGGCCTCCACAGATACGCAGTATTTT. Translating gives CASSLYSGGASTDTQYF.

The chain is built from TRBV28 and TRBJ1-2; D remains ambiguous. Germline-derived CDR1 and CDR2 are MDHEN and SYDVKM. This CDR3 has 14 residues. V was pared by 8 bases and J by 0 bases, with 13 bases between. The CDR3 bases are TGTGCCAGCTGCGGGGAGGTCCCTAACTATGGCTACACCTTC. Its protein product is CASCGEVPNYGYTF.

As concerns this clone: Different DNA sequences within this sample yield the same CDR3. The chain couples TRBV5-1 to TRBJ2-5, with 10 bases lining up with TRBD1. V lost 2 bases to trimming and J lost 5 bases; unmatched junction nucleotides: 3. The CDR3 sequence is 14 residues long. Germline CDR1 and CDR2: SGHRS and YFSETQ. CDR3 coding DNA: TGCGCCAGCAGCTTAGGGACAGGGGAGGAGACCCAGTACTTC. This encodes CASSLGTGEETQYF.

This chain uses TRBV19 with TRBJ2-1, with TRBD1 matching over 9 bases. Germline CDR1 reads LNHDA; CDR2 reads SQIVND (reference sequence). The CDR3 loop spans 14 amino acids. V shed 5 bases and J 5 bases; nucleotides not matched to a gene: 4. This CDR3 reads CASSDRDRDNEQFF. Here the CDR3 DNA reads TGTGCCAGTAGTGACCGGGACAGGGACAATGAGCAGTTCTTC.

The V and J genes are TRBV11-3 and TRBJ2-4; 8 bases align to TRBD2. Looked up from germline, CDR1 is SGHNT and CDR2 is YENEEA. This CDR3 is built from 16 residues. The J segment lost 8 bases and the V segment lost 1 base, leaving 10 bases of the junction unmatched. The CDR3 loop is CASSLGRGGQVDIQYF. DNA for the CDR3: TGTGCCAGCAGCTTAGGTCGGGGGGGCCAAGTAGACATTCAGTACTTC.

For this clone: This sample includes further DNA sequences coding for the same CDR3. This chain joins TRBV10-2 and TRBJ2-7; D uncertain. The V gene's germline CDR1 is WSHSY and CDR2 SAAADI. The V gene lost 6 bases and the J gene lost 1 base, with 4 bases spanning the gap. The CDR3 runs to 11 residues. In DNA form, the CDR3 reads TGCGCCAGCAGACTATCCTACGAGCAGTACTTC. Residues: CASRLSYEQYF.

The chain couples TRBV11-1 to TRBJ2-3; D gene uncertain. Trimming cost V 2 bases and J 5 bases, with 5 bases left between them. Germline CDR1 is SGHAT and CDR2 is FQDESV (reference sequence). The CDR3 is made up of 12 amino acids. CDR3 coding DNA: TGTGCCAGCAGCTTATCCCAAGATACGCAGTATTTT. The encoded protein is CASSLSQDTQYF.

CDR3 bases: TGTGCCAGCAGACCCGGGACATCAGACGAGCAGTACTTC. It encodes CASRPGTSDEQYF. V and J are TRBV6-1 and TRBJ2-7; D is perhaps TRBD1 (6 bases). The CDR3 contains 13 residues. V was trimmed by 6 bases and J by 5 bases, leaving 14 bases between them. Per the germline V gene, CDR1 is MNHNS and CDR2 is SASEGT.

The rearrangement joins TRBV28 to TRBJ1-2; D uncertain. V dropped 8 bases and J dropped 5 bases, with 9 bases sitting between them. This CDR3 has 11 residues. From germline, CDR1 is MDHEN and CDR2 SYDVKM. The DNA of the CDR3 is TGTGCCAGCCATAGTCCGTATGGCTACACCTTC. Protein sequence: CASHSPYGYTF.